Below are 3 T cell receptor beta chains sequenced from a single sample in a study of cytomegalovirus exposure and HLA in healthy donors. The PCR made use of 60 Vbeta and 13 Jbeta primers. Sequenced by immunoSEQ multiplex PCR; TCRdb stores in-frame clones only, minus some. Of under 130,000 clones detected, 65% to 85% appear once; the ten largest clones hold 5% to 6.5%. The sequenced sample was PBMCs. The origin of the receptors is a young man in good health and CMV-seronegative.

This chain links TRBV9 with TRBJ2-7; D gene ambiguous. V shed 0 bases and J shed 5 bases, with 12 bases lying between them. The CDR3 is made up of 14 amino acids. Germline lookup yields CDR1 SGDLS and CDR2 YYNGEE. CDR3 in amino acids: CASSVGPVADEQYF. The CDR3 DNA reads TGTGCCAGCAGCGTAGGACCAGTAGCCGACGAGCAGTACTTC.

This chain connects TRBV5-4 to TRBJ1-1, with no clear D. Trimming removed 7 bases from V and 5 bases from J, with 18 bases in between. The CDR3 totals 14 residues. The germline gives CDR1 SGHNT, CDR2 YYREEE (reference sequence). The CDR3 nucleotides are TGTGCCAGCCGACAATTGGGCCGAGGGACTGAAGCTTTCTTT. Its protein is CASRQLGRGTEAFF.

The chain combines TRBV27 with TRBJ2-7; D is uncertain. This CDR3 spans 15 amino acids. Germline V gene data show CDR1 as MNHEY and CDR2 as SMNVEV (reference sequence). Trimming removed 5 bases from V and 4 bases from J, with 18 bases in between. The CDR3 nucleotides are TGTGCCAGCAGTCCCTCAGCAGGTACGGATTACGAGCAGTACTTC. Encoded protein: CASSPSAGTDYEQYF.